This T cell receptor beta chain derives from a study of cytomegalovirus exposure and HLA in healthy donors. Sequencing was performed with immunoSEQ multiplex PCR; in TCRdb, only in-frame clones are kept and a portion is missing. The data show about 330,000 clones, with 75% to 90% seen just once and about 0.91% held by the top ten. From germline, CDR1 is SGHDT and CDR2 YYEEEE. Trimming removed 3 bases at V and 3 bases at J, with 16 bases between. The CDR3 is made up of 15 amino acids. This clone has just one count. Sequences were obtained from PBMCs. This chain links TRBV5-6 with TRBJ2-7; D is ambiguous. This TCR came from a woman aged 18-30 years in good health and CMV-seronegative. CDR3 region: CASSSDLKRSYEQYF. CDR3 sequence (DNA): TGTGCCAGCAGCTCGGATCTTAAGCGAAGCTACGAGCAGTACTTC.